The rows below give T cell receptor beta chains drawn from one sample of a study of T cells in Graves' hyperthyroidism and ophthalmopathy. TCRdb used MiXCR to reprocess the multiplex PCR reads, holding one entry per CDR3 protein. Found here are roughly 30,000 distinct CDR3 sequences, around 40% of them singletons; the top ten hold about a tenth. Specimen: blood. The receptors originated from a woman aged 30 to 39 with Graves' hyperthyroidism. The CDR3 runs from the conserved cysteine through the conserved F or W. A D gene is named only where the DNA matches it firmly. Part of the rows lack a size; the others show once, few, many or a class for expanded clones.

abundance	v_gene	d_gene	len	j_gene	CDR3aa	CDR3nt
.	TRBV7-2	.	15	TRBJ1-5	CASSRGAFSNQPQHF	TGTGCCAGCAGCCGAGGGGCATTTAGCAATCAGCCCCAGCATTTT
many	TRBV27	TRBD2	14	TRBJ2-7	CASSLSAGGYEQYF	TGTGCCAGCAGTTTGAGTGCGGGAGGGTACGAGCAGTACTTC
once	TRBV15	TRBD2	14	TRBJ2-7	CATSEGTSSYEQYF	TGTGCCACCAGCGAGGGGACTAGCTCCTACGAGCAGTACTTC
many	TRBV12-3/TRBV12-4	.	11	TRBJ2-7	CASSISYEQYF	TGTGCCAGCAGCATCTCCTACGAGCAGTACTTC
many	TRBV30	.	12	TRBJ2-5	CAWSGSRETQYF	TGTGCCTGGTCAGGGAGCCGAGAGACCCAGTACTTC
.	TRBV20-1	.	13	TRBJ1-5	CSARDQGNQPQHF	TGCAGTGCTAGAGATCAGGGCAATCAGCCCCAGCATTTT
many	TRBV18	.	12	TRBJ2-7	CASSKNPYEQYF	TGTGCCAGCTCGAAGAATCCCTACGAGCAGTACTTC
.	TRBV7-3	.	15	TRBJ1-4	CASSLSPGLPGKLFF	TGTGCCAGCAGCTTAAGCCCGGGTCTACCTGGAAAACTGTTTTTT
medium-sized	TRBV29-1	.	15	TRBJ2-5	CSVDGTSVTQETQYF	TGCAGCGTCGACGGAACGTCCGTCACCCAAGAGACCCAGTACTTC
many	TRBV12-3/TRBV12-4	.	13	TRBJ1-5	CASSQGMDQPQHF	TGTGCCAGCAGTCAGGGTATGGATCAGCCCCAGCATTTT
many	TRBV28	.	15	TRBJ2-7	CASSAPGPSSYEQYF	TGTGCCAGCAGTGCCCCCGGCCCCAGCTCCTACGAGCAGTACTTC
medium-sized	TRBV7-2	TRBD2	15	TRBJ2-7	CASRIGGGSGRGQYF	TGTGCCAGCAGAATAGGAGGTGGTAGCGGGAGGGGTCAGTACTTC
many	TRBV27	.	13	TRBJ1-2	CASSLAGDWGYTF	TGTGCCAGCAGTCTCGCGGGGGACTGGGGCTACACCTTC
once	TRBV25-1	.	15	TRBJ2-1	CASSDGSSHYNEQFF	TGTGCCAGCAGTGATGGGAGTTCCCACTACAATGAGCAGTTCTTC
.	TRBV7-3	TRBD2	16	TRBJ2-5	CASNVPPRLAVETQYF	TGTGCCAGCAACGTCCCCCCCCGACTAGCTGTTGAGACCCAGTACTTC
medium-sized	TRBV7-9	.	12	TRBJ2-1	CASSLRLDEQFF	TGTGCCAGCAGCTTGAGGCTGGATGAGCAGTTCTTC
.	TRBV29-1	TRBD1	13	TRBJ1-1	CSALQGPNTEAFF	TGCAGCGCCCTACAGGGGCCTAACACTGAAGCTTTCTTT
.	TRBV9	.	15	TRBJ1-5	CASSPQGLAAQPQHF	TGTGCCAGCAGCCCCCAAGGACTCGCAGCTCAGCCCCAGCATTTT
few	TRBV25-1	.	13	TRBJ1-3	CASTRQGGNTIYF	TGTGCCAGCACCCGACAAGGTGGAAACACCATATATTTT
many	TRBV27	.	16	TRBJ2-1	CASLRTANIRYNEQFF	TGTGCCAGCCTTAGGACAGCCAATATCAGGTACAATGAGCAGTTCTTC
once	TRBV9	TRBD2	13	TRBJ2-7	CASSGTSAYEQYF	TGTGCCAGCAGCGGGACTAGCGCCTACGAGCAGTACTTC
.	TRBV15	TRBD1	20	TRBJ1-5	CATSRDCPPGTGDSNQPQHF	TGTGCCACCAGCAGAGATTGCCCTCCCGGGACAGGAGATAGCAATCAGCCCCAGCATTTT
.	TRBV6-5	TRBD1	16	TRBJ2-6	CASSYEGQSRTNVLTF	TGTGCCAGCAGTTATGAGGGACAGAGCAGGACCAACGTCCTGACTTTC
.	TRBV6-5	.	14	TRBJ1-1	CASSSRGWVTEAFF	TGTGCCAGCAGTTCCCGGGGCTGGGTCACTGAAGCTTTCTTT
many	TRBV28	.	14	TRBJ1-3	CASSAPGTGNTIYF	TGTGCCAGCAGCGCCCCAGGGACGGGAAACACCATATATTTT
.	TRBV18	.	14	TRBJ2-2	CASSPLGNTGELFF	TGTGCCAGCTCACCACTGGGCAACACCGGGGAGCTGTTTTTT
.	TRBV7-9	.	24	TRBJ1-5	CASSPLEVSYGYTFGSGTNQPQHF	.
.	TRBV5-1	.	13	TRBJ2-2	CASSLVSGGELFF	TGCGCCAGCAGCTTGGTGAGCGGGGGGGAGCTGTTTTTT
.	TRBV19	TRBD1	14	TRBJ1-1	CASSSGGLNTEALF	TGTGCCAGCAGCTCAGGGGGCTTGAACACTGAAGCTCTCTTT